This passage covers 22 T cell receptor beta chains from one sample sequenced in a study of beta chain features in type 1 diabetes. Study-wide points: In all four CD4+ subsets, TCRB CDR3 length was significantly, moderately reduced in type 1 diabetes.

Sequenced material consisted of expressed TCRB transcripts (all of the isolated RNA was reverse transcribed). Using immunoSEQ multiplex PCR, the repertoire was profiled, and TCRdb retains in-frame clones only, with some absent. The table has about 650,000 clones, around 11% seen once. These TCRs are of unknown antigen specificity. Input material: naive CD4+ T cells from blood. Receptors originate from a man aged 30-40 years with type 1 diabetes.

This clone was counted only a few times. This chain connects TRBV4-1 to TRBJ2-2; no firm D call. From germline, CDR1 is MGHRA and CDR2 YSYEKL. The CDR3 extends over 17 amino acids. V gave up 4 bases and J gave up 0 bases, with 15 bases separating them. The CDR3 DNA sequence: TGCGCCAGCAGCCCCTGGAGTTCGAGGACGAACACCGGGGAGCTGTTTTTT. Translating it yields CASSPWSSRTNTGELFF.

This clone was recorded only once. One junction end disagrees with the germline gene, perhaps due to a read error. This sequence joins TRBV7-9 and TRBJ2-5, with TRBD2 matching 11 bases. The CDR3 is 14 residues long. Germline V gives CDR1 SEHNR, CDR2 FQNEAQ (reference sequence). CDR3 sequence reads: CASSSSGGQGTQYF. Written as DNA, the CDR3 is TGTGCCAGCAGTTCTAGCGGGGGGCAAGGGACCCAGTACTTC.

The chain joins TRBV4-3 to TRBJ1-5; TRBD1 is a possible D gene (5 bases). CDR3 size: 13 residues. The V end was cut by 0 bases, the J end by 11 bases, with 11 bases between. Germline CDR1 reads LGHNA; CDR2 reads YSLEER. The CDR3, as DNA: TGCGCCAGCAGCCAAGATCGGCAGACAGCCCAGCATTTT. It yields the protein CASSQDRQTAQHF.

The chain employs TRBV2 and TRBJ1-2; D unclear. This CDR3 region has 14 residues. The germline gives CDR1 SNHLY, CDR2 FYNNEI. Trimming cost V 7 bases and J 0 bases, with 12 bases left between them. The CDR3 DNA sequence: TGTGCCAGCATATACAGTAGATCTAACTATGGCTACACCTTC. Its translation is CASIYSRSNYGYTF. Variable domain in full (rest from reference TRBV2 and TRBJ1-2): EPEVTQTPSHQVTQMGQEVILRCVPISNHLYFYWYRQILGQKVEFLVSFYNNEISEKSEIFDDQFSVERPDGSNFTLKIRSTKLEDSAMYFCASIYSRSNYGYTFGSGTRLTVV.

This clone has more than one count but fewer than ten. CDR3 amino acids: CASSVRGSQETQYF. CDR3 DNA sequence: TGTGCCAGCAGCGTAAGAGGGAGCCAAGAGACCCAGTACTTC. The chain recombines TRBV9 with TRBJ2-5; the D gene is possibly TRBD2 (5 bases). The CDR3 extends over 14 amino acids. From germline, CDR1 is SGDLS and CDR2 YYNGEE. The V end was cut by 1 base, the J end by 1 base, with 8 bases between. Filled out from reference TRBV9 and TRBJ2-5, the complete variable domain reads DSGVTQTPKHLITATGQRVTLRCSPRSGDLSVYWYQQSLDQGLQFLIQYYNGEERAKGNILERFSAQQFPDLHSELNLSSLELGDSALYFCASSVRGSQETQYFGPGTRLLVL.

The table lists this clone with a few counts. The chain links TRBV29-1 to TRBJ1-5; 8 nucleotides match TRBD1. Trimming took 3 bases from V and 7 from J; bases not matched to a gene: 5. The CDR3 is made up of 13 amino acids. From germline, CDR1 is SQVTM and CDR2 ANQGSEA. The CDR3 region is CSVEGDRNQPQHF. The CDR3 DNA is TGCAGCGTTGAGGGGGACAGGAACCAGCCCCAGCATTTT. Combining the CDR3 with reference TRBV29-1 and TRBJ1-5 gives the whole variable domain SAVISQKPSRDICQRGTSLTIQCQVDSQVTMMFWYRQQPGQSLTLIATANQGSEATYESGFVIDKFPISRPNLTFSTLTVSNMSPEDSSIYLCSVEGDRNQPQHFGDGTRLSIL.

This clone has only a few counts. This chain joins TRBV11-2 and TRBJ2-2; 7 nucleotides agree with TRBD1. The germline gives CDR1 SGHAT, CDR2 FQNNGV. The CDR3 totals 18 residues. V shed 0 bases, J shed 6 bases, and the junction held 13 bases outside the gene matches. The CDR3: CASSLDGVGIQGAGELFF. Written as DNA, the CDR3 is TGTGCCAGCAGCTTAGATGGGGTCGGGATCCAGGGGGCCGGGGAGCTGTTTTTT.

This clone was observed a handful of times. The V call is TRBV11-2, the J call TRBJ2-1, with unresolved D. The germline V gene has CDR1 SGHAT and CDR2 FQNNGV. Trimming removed 1 base from V and 6 bases from J, with 4 bases in between. The CDR3 is made up of 12 amino acids. Here the CDR3 DNA reads TGTGCCAGCAGCTTAGTTCCCAATGAGCAGTTCTTC. As protein: CASSLVPNEQFF.

This clone was seen more than once but under ten times. V usage is TRBV27 and J usage is TRBJ1-4; no firm D call. The ends were cut back, 5 bases at V and 4 bases at J, with 11 bases in the middle. This CDR3 is 14 amino acids long. Germline V gene sequence: CDR1 MNHEY, CDR2 SMNVEV (reference sequence). DNA of the CDR3: TGTGCCAGCAGTCAAAGACCAGATAATGAAAAACTGTTTTTT. This translates into CASSQRPDNEKLFF.

The chain has TRBV6-5 and TRBJ1-3; D unclear. The CDR3 is 13 residues long. Looked up from germline, CDR1 is MNHEY and CDR2 is SVGAGI. The V gene lost 2 bases and the J gene lost 4 bases, with 6 bases spanning the gap. The CDR3 DNA reads as TGTGCCAGCAGTTACCAAGCCGGAAACACCATATATTTT. Protein sequence: CASSYQAGNTIYF.

V usage is TRBV18 and J usage is TRBJ1-4; maybe TRBD1 (5 bases). The germline gives CDR1 KGHSH, CDR2 LQKENI. V lost 0 bases, J lost 0 bases, and 14 bases lay in between. The CDR3 extends over 18 amino acids. CDR3 loop: CASSPPWQGGSTNEKLFF. The CDR3 region has the DNA TGTGCCAGCTCACCACCATGGCAGGGTGGATCAACTAATGAAAAACTGTTTTTT.

The gene calls are TRBV12-5 and TRBJ2-1, with D possibly matching TRBD1 (6 bases). V gave up 0 bases and J gave up 9 bases, with 15 bases separating them. This CDR3 contains 15 residues. Looked up from germline, CDR1 is LGHNT and CDR2 is FRNRAP. The CDR3 bases are TGTGCTAGTGGTTTGGTCACCGGGACAAAGGGTGAGCAGTTCTTC. It encodes CASGLVTGTKGEQFF.

This chain connects TRBV5-1 to TRBJ2-3; no definite D call. V dropped 4 bases and J dropped 4 bases, with 13 bases sitting between them. Germline V gene lookup returns CDR1 SGHRS and CDR2 YFSETQ. This CDR3 spans 14 amino acids. CDR3 amino acids: CASSQAPPADTQYF. CDR3 coding DNA: TGCGCCAGCAGCCAAGCGCCACCGGCAGATACGCAGTATTTT.

This clone turned up a few times. The chain employs TRBV4-3 and TRBJ1-2; D unresolved. Germline V lookup: CDR1 LGHNA, CDR2 YSLEER. The CDR3 spans 15 residues. The V and J ends lost 2 bases and 4 bases respectively, with 14 bases between them. DNA for the CDR3: TGCGCCAGCAGCCAAATGGGTGAAGGAACCTATGGCTACACCTTC. This encodes CASSQMGEGTYGYTF.

This sequence joins TRBV6-1 and TRBJ2-2; D uncertain. The germline CDR1 and CDR2 sequences are MNHNS and SASEGT. The CDR3 is 11 amino acids. V was pared by 5 bases and J by 10 bases, with 8 bases between. The CDR3 loop reads CASSRRTELFF. The DNA of the CDR3 is TGTGCCAGCAGTCGACGAACGGAGCTGTTTTTT.

This clone has only a few counts. J is TRBJ2-1 and V is TRBV7-2; D possibly corresponds to TRBD1 (6 bases). Germline V gene lookup returns CDR1 SGHTA and CDR2 FQGNSA. The CDR3 runs 16 residues. Trimming pared 5 bases from V and 1 base from J, leaving 15 bases between. The DNA for the CDR3 is TGTGCCAGCAGCGCCACCCGGGACATTTCCTACAATGAGCAGTTCTTC. Amino acids: CASSATRDISYNEQFF.

The rearrangement joins TRBV11-2 to TRBJ1-6, with 7 bases that match TRBD1. CDR3 length equals 15 residues. V lost 1 base to trimming and J lost 9 bases; unmatched junction nucleotides: 6. Germline V gene lookup returns CDR1 SGHAT and CDR2 FQNNGV. The CDR3 DNA is TGTGCCAGCAGCTTAGTGACAGGGCGCAGTTCACCCCTCCACTTT. The encoded protein is CASSLVTGRSSPLHF.

This chain uses TRBV5-6 with TRBJ1-6; no firm D call. V lost 4 bases and J 10 bases, leaving 15 bases between the germline ends. Germline V gene lookup returns CDR1 SGHDT and CDR2 YYEEEE. CDR3 length: 14 amino acids. CDR3 DNA: TGTGCCAGCAGCCGGGGTTCCTTTGGGTCACCCCTCCACTTT. Translated: CASSRGSFGSPLHF.

In its sample, this clone was seen a few times. J is TRBJ2-1 and V is TRBV4-3; D is ambiguous. Trimming took 1 base from V and 3 from J, leaving 4 bases between them. Germline CDR1 and CDR2: LGHNA and YSLEER. The CDR3 has 13 residues. The DNA of the CDR3 is TGCGCCAGCAGCCAAGCGCTCTACAATGAGCAGTTCTTC. It yields the protein CASSQALYNEQFF.

The genes are TRBV5-1 and TRBJ1-2; D call uncertain. V lost 0 bases and J lost 8, with 11 bases in between. CDR1 and CDR2 (germline): SGHRS, YFSETQ. CDR3 length equals 13 residues. CDR3: CASSLATTPGYTF. The CDR3 DNA reads as TGCGCCAGCAGCTTGGCGACAACGCCCGGCTACACCTTC.

The V gene is TRBV19, the J gene TRBJ2-2; possibly TRBD2 for D (6 bases). CDR1 and CDR2 (germline): LNHDA, SQIVND (reference sequence). The CDR3 is 15 residues long. The V end lost 5 bases, the J end lost 2 bases, and 12 bases lay between the germline ends. The DNA for the CDR3 is TGTGCCAGTAGTCCCGGGACTTCTAACACCGGGGAGCTGTTTTTT. Its protein product is CASSPGTSNTGELFF.

V usage is TRBV25-1 and J usage is TRBJ1-1; D is possibly TRBD1 (5 bases). V was trimmed by 2 bases and J by 1 base, leaving 11 bases between them. This CDR3 is built from 15 residues. From germline, CDR1 is MGHDK and CDR2 SYGVNS. CDR3 loop: CASSEPERGNTEAFF. CDR3 sequence (DNA): TGTGCCAGCAGTGAACCCGAGAGGGGGAACACTGAAGCTTTCTTT.